The present entry profiles one T cell receptor (beta chain) with its context. Its specificity is unknown. A read error is possible here, since a much larger clone lies one base away. Since the CDR3 does not end with the conserved phenylalanine or tryptophan, this likely comes from a read error. From around 440 ng of RNA, a library with molecular barcoded alpha/delta and beta/gamma adaptors was made. TCRdb re-analysed the reads in MiXCR, keeping a single row per CDR3 protein. The table lists about 57,000 distinct CDR3 sequences, approximately 15% of them singletons. The CDR3 length is 15 residues. J gave up 1 base and V 1 base, and 1 base lay outside the gene matches. Per the germline V gene, CDR1 is SGHRS and CDR2 is YFSETQ. The data were obtained in a study of read filtering for tumor transcriptome and immune sequencing. Whole-study context: Among patients, 17 were male and 14 female, aged roughly 45 to 90 (mean around 66). Study-wide points: Compared with RNA-seq, IR-seq gave much higher clonotype depth and reliability.

The origin of this receptor is a donor at least 40 years old with multiple myeloma. The source material was a population of CD138-negative cells sorted from bone marrow. V and J are TRBV5-1 and TRBJ2-3, with 9 bases matching TRBD2. The CDR3 region has the DNA TGCGCCAGCAGCTTGCGGACTAGCGGCACAGATACGCAGTATCTT. Residues: CASSLRTSGTDTQYL.